The clone carrying this TCR beta chain was detected only a few times. This sample's treatment: approximately 18 received Ad26.COV2.S at low or high dose, single or two shots; roughly five received placebo; per-sample allocation not given. Day 63 after the first vaccine or placebo injection was the time point for sampling. An Ad26 vector was used to express Wuhan-strain SARS-CoV-2 spike as the vaccine. Measured with immunoSEQ multiplex PCR; TCRdb has only the in-frame clones, and not every one. This repertoire shows 380,000 or so clones, 70% to 90% found once; its top ten account for roughly 10%. This sample stems from a study of Ad26.COV2.S vaccination and SARS-CoV-2 variants. This CDR3 is built from 12 residues. Unmatched junction bases numbered 3, after V lost 2 bases and J lost 7 bases. Germline V gene sequence: CDR1 SGHDT, CDR2 YYEEEE.

The material sequenced was peripheral blood, taken in a trial of Ad26.COV2.S vaccine versus placebo. This chain uses TRBV5-6 with TRBJ2-7; TRBD1 aligns across 7 bases. The TCR comes from a person aged 18-60 years who received the Ad26.COV2.S COVID-19 vaccine or a placebo. CDR3 in DNA: TGTGCCAGCAGCTTCGGCAGGGGGGAGCAGTACTTC. This codes for CASSFGRGEQYF. The full variable domain, completed using reference TRBV5-6 and TRBJ2-7, is DAGVTQSPTHLIKTRGQQVTLRCSPKSGHDTVSWYQQALGQGPQFIFQYYEEEERQRGNFPDRFSGHQFPNYSSELNVNALLLGDSALYLCASSFGRGEQYFGPGTRLTVT.